The T cell receptor beta chain under discussion was sequenced for a study of identical twins. General observations from the study: Invariant MAIT and iNKT cells could partly confound zero-insertion analyses. Insertions were fewer in abundant cord blood beta clonotypes, whereas memory repertoires showed none of this pattern. Models predicted too little out-of-frame TCR alpha sharing in monozygotic twins.

The V end lost 7 bases, the J end lost 0 bases, and 19 bases lay between the germline ends. This CDR3 region has 17 residues. Template switching added a universal primer binding site, and final cDNA carried unique molecular identifiers. TCRdb analysed the 5' RACE reads with MiXCR anew, one entry per CDR3 protein. This repertoire shows approximately 300,000 distinct CDR3 sequences, nearly 9.5% found once; its top ten account for 6% to 8.5%. In the case of this clonotype: As yet, its antigen is unknown. A read error is possible here, since a much larger clone lies one base away.

The sample also formed part of further work on yellow fever vaccine responses in identical twins.

The sequencing input was CD8+ T cells sorted from blood. This chain connects TRBV12-3 or TRBV12-4 to TRBJ2-1; D is unclear. This TCR derives from a woman between 18 and 29 years old in good health. The CDR3 bases are TGTGCCAGCACGAACCTATCGGCCCTGTTCTCCTACAATGAGCAGTTCTTC. Translated: CASTNLSALFSYNEQFF.